This T cell receptor (beta chain) was obtained from a study of blood T cell repertoires in COVID-19. Looked up from germline, CDR1 is MNHEY and CDR2 is SMNVEV (reference sequence). The CDR3 consists of 15 residues. Trimming stripped 6 bases from V and 7 bases from J, with 19 bases between. Sequencing was performed with immunoSEQ multiplex PCR; in TCRdb, only in-frame clones are kept and a portion is missing. The data show 55,000 to 85,000 clones, with approximately 80% seen just once and approximately 0.83% held by the top ten. This clone was observed a few times. The sample consisted of peripheral blood. This rearrangement joins TRBV27 to TRBJ1-5, with D possibly matching TRBD1 (5 bases). This TCR derives from an older woman with acute or convalescent COVID-19. For the CDR3, the DNA is TGTGCCAGCAGACGGGACTTTGTTCCCGGCCAGCCCCAGCATTTT. Its protein product is CASRRDFVPGQPQHF.